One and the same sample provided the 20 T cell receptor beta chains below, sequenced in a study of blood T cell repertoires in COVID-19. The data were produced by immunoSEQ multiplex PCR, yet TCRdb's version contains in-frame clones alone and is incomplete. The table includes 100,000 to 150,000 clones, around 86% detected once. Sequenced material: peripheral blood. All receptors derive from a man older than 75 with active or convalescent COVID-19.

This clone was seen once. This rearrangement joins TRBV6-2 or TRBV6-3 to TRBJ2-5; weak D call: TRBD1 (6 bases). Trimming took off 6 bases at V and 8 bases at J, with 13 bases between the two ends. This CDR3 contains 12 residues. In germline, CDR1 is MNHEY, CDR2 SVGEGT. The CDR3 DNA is TGTGCCAGCAGCCTAAACAGGGACACCCAGTACTTC. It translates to CASSLNRDTQYF.

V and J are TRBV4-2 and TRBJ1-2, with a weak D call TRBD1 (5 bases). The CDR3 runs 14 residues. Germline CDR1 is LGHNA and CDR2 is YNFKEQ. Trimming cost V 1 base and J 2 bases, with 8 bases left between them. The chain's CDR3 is CASSQAQANYGYTF. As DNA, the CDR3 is TGTGCCAGCAGCCAAGCACAGGCGAACTATGGCTACACCTTC.

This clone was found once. CDR3 DNA sequence: TGTGCCAGCAGCCACGGTGACAGCTATGGCTACACCTTC. Translation gives CASSHGDSYGYTF. The chain joins TRBV7-2 to TRBJ1-2; D perhaps matches TRBD1 (5 bases). Germline V gene sequence: CDR1 SGHTA, CDR2 FQGNSA. Trimming removed 5 bases at V and 4 bases at J, with 11 bases between. The CDR3 length is 13 residues.

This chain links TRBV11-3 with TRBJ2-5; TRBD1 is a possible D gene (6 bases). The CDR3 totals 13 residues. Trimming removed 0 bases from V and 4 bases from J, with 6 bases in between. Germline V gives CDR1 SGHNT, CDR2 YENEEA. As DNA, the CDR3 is TGTGCCAGCAGCTTAGAAGGGGGAGAGACCCAGTACTTC. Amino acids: CASSLEGGETQYF.

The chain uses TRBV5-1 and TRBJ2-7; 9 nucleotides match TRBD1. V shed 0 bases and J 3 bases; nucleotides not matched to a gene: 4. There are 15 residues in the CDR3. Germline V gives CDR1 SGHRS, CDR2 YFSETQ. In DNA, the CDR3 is TGCGCCAGCAGCTTGGGATCGACAGGGGGCTACGAGCAGTACTTC. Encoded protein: CASSLGSTGGYEQYF.

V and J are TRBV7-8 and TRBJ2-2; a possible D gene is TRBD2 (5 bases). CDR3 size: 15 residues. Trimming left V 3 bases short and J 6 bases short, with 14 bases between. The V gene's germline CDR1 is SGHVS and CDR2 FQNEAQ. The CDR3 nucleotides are TGTGCCAGCAGCTTGTCAAGGAGCGGCTCCGGGGAGCTGTTTTTT. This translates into CASSLSRSGSGELFF.

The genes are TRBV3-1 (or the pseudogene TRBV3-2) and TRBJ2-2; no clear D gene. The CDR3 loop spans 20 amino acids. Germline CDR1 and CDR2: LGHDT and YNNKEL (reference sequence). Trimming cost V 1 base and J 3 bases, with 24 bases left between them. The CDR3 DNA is TGTGCCAGCAGCCAAGGGTTGTGGGTTAGCCCGAAACGTTACACCGGGGAGCTGTTTTTT. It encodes CASSQGLWVSPKRYTGELFF.

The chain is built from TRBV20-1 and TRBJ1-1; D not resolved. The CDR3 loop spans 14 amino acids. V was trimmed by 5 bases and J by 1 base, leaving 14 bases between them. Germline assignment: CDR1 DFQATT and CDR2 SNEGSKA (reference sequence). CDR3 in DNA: TGCAGTGCTGGTGGGGTTTTAGCGAACACTGAAGCTTTCTTT. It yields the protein CSAGGVLANTEAFF.

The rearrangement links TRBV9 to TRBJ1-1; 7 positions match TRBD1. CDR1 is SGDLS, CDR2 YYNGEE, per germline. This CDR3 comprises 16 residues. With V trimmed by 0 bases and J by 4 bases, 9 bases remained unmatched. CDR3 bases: TGTGCCAGCAGCGTAGGTCTTCAGGGGGTGGGCACTGAAGCTTTCTTT. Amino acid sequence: CASSVGLQGVGTEAFF.

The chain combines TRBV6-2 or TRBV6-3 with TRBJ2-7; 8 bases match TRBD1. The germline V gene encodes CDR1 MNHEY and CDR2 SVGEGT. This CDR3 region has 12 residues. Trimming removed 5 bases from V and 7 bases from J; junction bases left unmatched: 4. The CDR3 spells CASSRNRGEQYF. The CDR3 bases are TGTGCCAGCAGTCGGAACAGGGGGGAGCAGTACTTC.

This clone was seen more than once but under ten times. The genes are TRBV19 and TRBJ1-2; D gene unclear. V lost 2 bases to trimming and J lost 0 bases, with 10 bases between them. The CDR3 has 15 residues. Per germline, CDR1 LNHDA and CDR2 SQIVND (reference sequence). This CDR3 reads CASSIRDASNYGYTF. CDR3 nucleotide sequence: TGTGCCAGTAGTATACGGGATGCATCTAACTATGGCTACACCTTC.

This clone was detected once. This CDR3 reads CASSLGIWGPSYNEQFF. CDR3 DNA: TGTGCCAGCAGCTTAGGGATCTGGGGCCCTTCCTACAATGAGCAGTTCTTC. This sequence joins TRBV11-3 and TRBJ2-1; tentative D call: TRBD1 (5 bases). CDR1 SGHNT and CDR2 YENEEA come from the germline V gene. The CDR3 runs to 17 residues. V shed 1 base and J shed 1 base, with 14 bases lying between them.

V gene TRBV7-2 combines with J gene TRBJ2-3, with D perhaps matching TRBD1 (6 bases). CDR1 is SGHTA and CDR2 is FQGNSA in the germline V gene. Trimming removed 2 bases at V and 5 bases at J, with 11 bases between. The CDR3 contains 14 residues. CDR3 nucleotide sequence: TGTGCCAGCAGCTTACGTATGGGACAAGATACGCAGTATTTT. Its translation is CASSLRMGQDTQYF. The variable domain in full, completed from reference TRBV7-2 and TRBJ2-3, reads GAGVSQSPSNKVTEKGKDVELRCDPISGHTALYWYRQSLGQGLEFLIYFQGNSAPDKSGLPSDRFSAERTGGSVSTLTIQRTQQEDSAVYLCASSLRMGQDTQYFGPGTRLTVL.

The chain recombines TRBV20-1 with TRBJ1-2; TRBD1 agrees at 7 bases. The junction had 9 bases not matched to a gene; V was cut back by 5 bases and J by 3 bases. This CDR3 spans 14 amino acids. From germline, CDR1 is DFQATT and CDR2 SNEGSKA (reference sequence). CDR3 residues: CSARGTAGYYGYTF. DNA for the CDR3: TGCAGTGCTCGTGGGACAGCAGGATACTATGGCTACACCTTC.

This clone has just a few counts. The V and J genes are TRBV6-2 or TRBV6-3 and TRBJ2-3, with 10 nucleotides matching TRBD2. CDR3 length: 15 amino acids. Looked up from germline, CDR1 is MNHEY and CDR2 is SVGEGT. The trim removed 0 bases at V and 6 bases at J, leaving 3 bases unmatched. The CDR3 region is CASSYSLAGDDTQYF. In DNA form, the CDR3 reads TGTGCCAGCAGTTACTCCCTAGCGGGGGACGATACGCAGTATTTT.

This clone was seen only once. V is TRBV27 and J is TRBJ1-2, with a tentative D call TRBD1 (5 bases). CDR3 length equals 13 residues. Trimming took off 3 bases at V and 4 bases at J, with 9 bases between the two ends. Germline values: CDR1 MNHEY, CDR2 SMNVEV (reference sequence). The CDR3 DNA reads TGTGCCAGCAGTTTCAGCGGGACCTATGGCTACACCTTC. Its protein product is CASSFSGTYGYTF.

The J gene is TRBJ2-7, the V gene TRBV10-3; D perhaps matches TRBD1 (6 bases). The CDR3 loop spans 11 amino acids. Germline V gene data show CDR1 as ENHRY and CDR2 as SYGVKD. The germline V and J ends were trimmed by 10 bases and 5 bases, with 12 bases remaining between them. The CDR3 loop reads CASSGVHEQYF. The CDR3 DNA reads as TGTGCCAGTTCAGGGGTCCACGAGCAGTACTTC.

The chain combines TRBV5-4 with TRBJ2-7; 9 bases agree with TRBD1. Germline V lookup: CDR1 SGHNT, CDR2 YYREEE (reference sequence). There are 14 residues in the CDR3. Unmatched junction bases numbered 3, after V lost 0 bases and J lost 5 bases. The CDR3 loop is CASSLDRGLDEQYF. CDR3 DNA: TGTGCCAGCAGCTTGGACAGGGGGCTCGACGAGCAGTACTTC.

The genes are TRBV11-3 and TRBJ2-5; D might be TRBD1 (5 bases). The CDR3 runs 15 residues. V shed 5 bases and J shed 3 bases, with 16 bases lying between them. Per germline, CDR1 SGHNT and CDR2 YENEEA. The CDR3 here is CASSPRYGAKETQYF. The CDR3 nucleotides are TGTGCCAGCAGCCCCCGGTATGGGGCCAAAGAGACCCAGTACTTC.

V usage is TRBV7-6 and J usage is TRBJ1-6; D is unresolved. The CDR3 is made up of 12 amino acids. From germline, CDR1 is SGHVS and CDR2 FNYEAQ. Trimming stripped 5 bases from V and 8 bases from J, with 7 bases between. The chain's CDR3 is CASSPPDSPLHF. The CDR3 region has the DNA TGTGCCAGCAGCCCGCCGGATTCACCCCTCCACTTT.